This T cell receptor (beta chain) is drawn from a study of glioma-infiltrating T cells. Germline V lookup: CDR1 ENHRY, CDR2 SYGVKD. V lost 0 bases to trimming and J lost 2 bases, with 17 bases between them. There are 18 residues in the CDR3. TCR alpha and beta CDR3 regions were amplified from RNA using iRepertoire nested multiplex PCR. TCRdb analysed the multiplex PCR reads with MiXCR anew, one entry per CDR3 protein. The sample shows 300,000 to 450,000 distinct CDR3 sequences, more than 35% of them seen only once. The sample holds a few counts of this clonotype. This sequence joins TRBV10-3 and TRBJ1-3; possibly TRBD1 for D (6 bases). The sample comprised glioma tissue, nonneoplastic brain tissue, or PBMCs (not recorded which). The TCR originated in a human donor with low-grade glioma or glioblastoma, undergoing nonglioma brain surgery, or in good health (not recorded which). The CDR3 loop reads CAISESSLRGAPGNTIYF. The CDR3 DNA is TGTGCCATCAGTGAGTCGAGTCTCAGGGGCGCCCCTGGAAACACCATATATTTT.